Reported below is one T cell receptor (beta chain). The specificity of this receptor is unknown. No clone much larger than this one lies a single base away; base qualities are absent. Ophthalmopathy patients had moderately to severely active disease, with a Clinical Activity Score of 3 or more, a NOSPECS grade of 4 or more, and a disease duration of less than 3 months. Any patient with an uncontrolled infection, another autoimmune disease, pregnancy or lactation was excluded. Clinical symptoms, serum thyroxine and TRAb, thyroid ultrasound, and orbital computed tomography formed the basis for the diagnoses. PBMCs were separated from around 9.1 ml of fresh peripheral blood using Ficoll-Paque density gradient centrifugation. Total RNA was extracted with Trizol reagent, and quality was checked on an Agilent 2100 Bioanalyzer. The TCR beta CDR3 regions were amplified from the RNA transcripts. The TCR CDR3 was subjected to a first round of RT-PCR using the HTBI primer set and the Qiagen OneStep RT-PCR kit. Libraries were constructed in a second round of multiplex PCR, after which size selection and purification were performed. Libraries were sequenced paired-end with 100 bp reads on an Illumina HiSeq2000. The original methods were these. SOAPnuke was used to process the raw data, throwing out any read that contained adapters or uncalled bases, had a mean Phred below 15, or lacked an exact constant-primer or identifier match. High-quality paired reads were merged using COPE v1.2.5, and each unique nucleotide sequence was defined as a clonotype. Clonotypes were aligned to IMGT TRBV, TRBD and TRBJ reference segments using MiTCR v1.1. The analysis was restricted to V-J combinations with a frequency above 0.0001, which together covered over 99% of the repertoires. The TCS score was defined as F50 (clonal expansion) divided by E x V (chaos), with BLOSUM62-based TCRdist calculated between CDR3 peptides within each V-J. Welch's t-statistics and random forest reduced 450 to 600 V-J features to roughly 13, which were used in a naive Bayes classifier (R e1071). TCRdb redid the processing of the public reads, applying fastp at Q25 and MiXCR, and retained in-frame beta chains. For every CDR3 protein sequence, its rows merge into one entry that carries the most common genes and DNA. TCRdb, not the authors, supplied the V and J calls. Counted in this sample were roughly 520,000 distinct CDR3 sequences; around a quarter of them appeared once. The top ten constitute approximately 11% of the sample.

The data belong to a study of T cells in Graves' hyperthyroidism and ophthalmopathy (dated by TCRdb to the late 2010s). For context, the study as a whole: Peripheral blood was sampled at the time of initial diagnosis, prior to any treatment. To identify TCR V-J signatures that set the groups apart, the researchers used a discovery cohort of 100 patients, made up of 43 with Graves' ophthalmopathy and 55 to 65 with stable Graves' hyperthyroidism. Prospective prediction of ophthalmopathy was tested in an independent validation cohort consisting of 18 hyperthyroidism patients and around 16 patients who later progressed to ophthalmopathy. The roughly 90 discovery patients were divided at random into training and test sets in a 7:3 ratio. In addition, the study compared T-cell repertoires in thyroid tissue and in blood from about 6 Graves' hyperthyroidism patients. After sampling, hyperthyroidism patients received methimazole starting at 30 mg daily, and ophthalmopathy patients received high-dose intravenous methylprednisolone. TCR Vbeta CDR3 sequencing of roughly 140 peripheral blood samples (roughly 43 ophthalmopathy, 75 or so hyperthyroidism and approximately 17 progressor patients) is reported in the paper.

What the work shows at the level of the full study, not this receptor alone: Most expanded thyroid clonotypes (frequency above 0.001) were also found in blood, which suggests that blood repertoires may mirror thyroid immune responses. A 13 V-J signature model separated ophthalmopathy from stable hyperthyroidism, with 87.88% sensitivity and 81.08% specificity in cross-validation and 80%/75% in testing. No statistical method was used to fix the sample size in advance, and group allocation was not hidden from the investigators. During validation, the model predicted progression to ophthalmopathy a median of roughly six months ahead of onset, with around 65% sensitivity and 72% to 80% specificity.

Relative to germline, V is missing 5 bases and J is missing 5 bases, with 11 bases of the junction outside any gene match. The CDR3 runs 16 residues from the cysteine to the phenylalanine. The kept DNA is CDR3 alone, 48 bases in frame from the first base. CDR1 LNHNV and CDR2 YYDKDF are derived from the germline V gene (reference sequence). Sequencing was carried out using blood. Recombination connected TRBV15 to TRBJ1-2; 10 bases in the middle match TRBD1. The sequence derives from a woman in her twenties or thirties with Graves' ophthalmopathy. The base sequence is TGTGCCACCAGCGGCAACCGGGACAGGGGAACGTATGGCTACACCTTC. Translated, it gives CATSGNRDRGTYGYTF.